The clone carrying this T cell receptor beta chain was detected only a few times. V was cut by 3 bases and J by 1 base, with 10 bases left in between. The CDR3 runs to 15 residues. CDR1 is MGHRA, CDR2 YSYEKL, per germline. Produced via immunoSEQ multiplex PCR; TCRdb's table is partial and in-frame only. The sample lists under 8,500 clones, 80% to 85% seen once, with roughly 23% in the top ten. The data were taken from a study of T cells after somatic rescue of genetic block. The sequence was obtained from a boy younger than 18. Sequenced: peripheral blood mononuclear cells (PBMCs). V gene TRBV4-1 combines with J gene TRBJ1-5, with TRBD1 as a possible D gene (6 bases). CDR3 DNA: TGCGCCAGCAGCCAGTACAGGGAAAGCAATCAGCCCCAGCATTTT. Its translation: CASSQYRESNQPQHF.